This T cell receptor beta chain was identified during a study of PD-1 blockade in mismatch repair-deficient tumors. Study-level background: All were previously treated, progressing patients with eleven to twelve mismatch repair-deficient cancer types. Study-wide points: After pembrolizumab, tumor-resident clones rose rapidly, then generally contracted before radiologic responses.

As regards this clone: Its antigen is unknown.

All patients were mismatch repair deficient, assessed by either PCR or immunohistochemistry. TCRs were sequenced from a few patients responding to pembrolizumab. Sequencing used immunoSEQ multiplex PCR; TCRdb keeps in-frame clones, though not all of them. The sample carries some 50,000 clones, around 77% recorded once. V was trimmed by 3 bases and J by 7 bases, leaving 18 bases between them. Germline values: CDR1 SGHNT, CDR2 YENEEA. The CDR3 has 16 residues. This clonotype was obtained from an adult with mismatch repair-deficient cancer. The input for sequencing was PBMCs, taken before pembrolizumab treatment. The rearrangement links TRBV11-3 to TRBJ2-2, with D possibly matching TRBD2 (5 bases). Written as DNA, the CDR3 is TGTGCCAGCAGCTTCAGAAGCGGCTCTAAGGGCGGGGAGCTGTTTTTT. Amino acids: CASSFRSGSKGGELFF. The full variable domain, in which reference TRBV11-3 and TRBJ2-2 provide the parts outside the CDR3, is EAGVVQSPRYKIIEKKQPVAFWCNPISGHNTLYWYLQNLGQGPELLIRYENEEAVDDSQLPKDRFSAERLKGVDSTLKIQPAELGDSAVYLCASSFRSGSKGGELFFGEGSRLTVL.